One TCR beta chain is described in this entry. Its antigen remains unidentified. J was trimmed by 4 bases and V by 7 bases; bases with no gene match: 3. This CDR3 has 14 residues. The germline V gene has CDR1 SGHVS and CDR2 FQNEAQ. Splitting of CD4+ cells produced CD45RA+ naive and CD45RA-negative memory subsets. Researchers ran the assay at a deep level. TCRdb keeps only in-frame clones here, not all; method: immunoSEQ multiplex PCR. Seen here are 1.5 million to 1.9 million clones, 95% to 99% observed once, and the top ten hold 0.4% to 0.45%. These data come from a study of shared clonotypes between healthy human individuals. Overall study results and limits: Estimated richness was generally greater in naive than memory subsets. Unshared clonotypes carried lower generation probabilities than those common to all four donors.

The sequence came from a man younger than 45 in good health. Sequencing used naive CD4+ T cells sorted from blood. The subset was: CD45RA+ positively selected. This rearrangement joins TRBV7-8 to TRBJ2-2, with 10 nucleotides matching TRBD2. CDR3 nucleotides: TGTGCCAGCACCGGGACTAGCGTCACCGGGGAGCTGTTTTTT. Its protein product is CASTGTSVTGELFF.